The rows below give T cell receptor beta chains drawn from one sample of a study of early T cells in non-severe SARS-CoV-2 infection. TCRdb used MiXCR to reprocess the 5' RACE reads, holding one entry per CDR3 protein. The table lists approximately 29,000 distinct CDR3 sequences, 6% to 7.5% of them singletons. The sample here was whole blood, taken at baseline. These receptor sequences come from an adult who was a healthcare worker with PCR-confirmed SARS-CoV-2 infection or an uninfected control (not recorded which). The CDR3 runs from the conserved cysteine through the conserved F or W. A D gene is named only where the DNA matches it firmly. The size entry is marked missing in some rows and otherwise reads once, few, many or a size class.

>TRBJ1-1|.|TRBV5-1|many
TGCGCCAGCAGCTTGGACAATATGAACACTGAAGCTTTCTTT
CASSLDNMNTEAFF
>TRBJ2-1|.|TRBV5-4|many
TGTGCCAGCAGCTTTCCCGGGAGCTTGGGGAATGAGCAGTTCTTC
CASSFPGSLGNEQFF
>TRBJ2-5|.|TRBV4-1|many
TGCGCCAGCAGCCAGCGGGACAGCCAAGAGACCCAGTACTTC
CASSQRDSQETQYF
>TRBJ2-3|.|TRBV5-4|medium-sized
TGTGCCAGCAGCTTGCAGGGGTCCACAGATACGCAGTATTTT
CASSLQGSTDTQYF
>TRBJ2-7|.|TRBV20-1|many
TGCAGTGCTAAGAGACTCACCGGGACCGCTGATTCCTACGAGCAGTACTTC
CSAKRLTGTADSYEQYF
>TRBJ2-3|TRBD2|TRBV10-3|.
TGTGCCATCAGTCCCGGGACTAGCGGGAAAACAGATACGCAGTATTTT
CAISPGTSGKTDTQYF
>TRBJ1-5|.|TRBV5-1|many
TGCGCCAGCAGCGTAGATGGGAATAGCAATCAGCCCCAGCATTTT
CASSVDGNSNQPQHF
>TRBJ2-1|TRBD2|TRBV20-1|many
TGCAGTGCTCCGGGACTAGCGGGTCCGCAGTTCTTC
CSAPGLAGPQFF
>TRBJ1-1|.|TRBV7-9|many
TGTGCCAGCAGCTATGGGACCCCTAACACTGAAGCTTTCTTT
CASSYGTPNTEAFF
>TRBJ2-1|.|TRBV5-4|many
TGTGCCAGCAGCCCGGCGGGCAGTCGCACCTACAATGAGCAGTTCTTC
CASSPAGSRTYNEQFF
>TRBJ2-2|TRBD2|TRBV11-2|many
TGTGCCAGCTTATTGTCGGCGGGAGGGCTCGACGGGGAGCTGTTTTTT
CASLLSAGGLDGELFF
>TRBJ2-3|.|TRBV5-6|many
TGTGCCAGCAGCTGGGGGGGACAGGCTCTGGATACGCAGTATTTT
CASSWGGQALDTQYF
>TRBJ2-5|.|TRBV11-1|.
TGTGCCAGCAGCTCCGCGGACCTCGGGATTCAAGAGACCCAGTACTTC
CASSSADLGIQETQYF
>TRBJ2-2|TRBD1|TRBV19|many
TGTGCCAGTACTCCGGGACAGGGGGTTGGCGGGGAGCTGTTTTTT
CASTPGQGVGGELFF
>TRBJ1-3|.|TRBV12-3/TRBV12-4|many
TGTGCCAGCAGCCTCAGGTACTCTGGAAACACCATATATTTT
CASSLRYSGNTIYF
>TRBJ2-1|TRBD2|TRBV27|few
TGTGCCAGCAGTAGTAGCGGGTTATACAATGAGCAGTTCTTC
CASSSSGLYNEQFF
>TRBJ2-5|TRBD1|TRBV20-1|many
TGCAGTGCTAGAACAGGGGAACTACAAGAGACCCAGTACTTC
CSARTGELQETQYF
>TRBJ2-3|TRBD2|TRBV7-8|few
TGTGCCAGCAGCTTTACTAGCGGAACTCGAGATACGCAGTATTTT
CASSFTSGTRDTQYF
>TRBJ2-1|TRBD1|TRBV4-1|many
TGCGCCAGCAGCCCACTACCGGGACAGGGCAACAATGAGCAGTTCTTC
CASSPLPGQGNNEQFF
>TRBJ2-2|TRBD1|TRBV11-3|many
TGTGCCAGCAGCTTCGGGTCAGGGGGCCCCGGGGAGCTGTTTTTT
CASSFGSGGPGELFF
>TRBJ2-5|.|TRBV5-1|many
TGCGCCAGCAGCCCAAACCCCGGGACCCAAGAGACCCAGTACTTC
CASSPNPGTQETQYF
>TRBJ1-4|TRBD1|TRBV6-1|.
TGTGCCAGCAGGGAAACGGGACAGGGGACCTCGGCAACTAATGAAAAACTGTTTTTT
CASRETGQGTSATNEKLFF
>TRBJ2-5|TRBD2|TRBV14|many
TGTGCCAGCAGCAAGGGACTAGCGGGAGTAGAGACCCAGTACTTC
CASSKGLAGVETQYF
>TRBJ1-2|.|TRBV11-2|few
TGTGCCAGCAGCTTAGGAGAGGATGGCTACACCTTC
CASSLGEDGYTF
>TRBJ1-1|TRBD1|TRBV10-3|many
TGTGCCATCAGCACGGACAGGGAAGGGAACACTGAAGCTTTCTTT
CAISTDREGNTEAFF
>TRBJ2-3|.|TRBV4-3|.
TGCGCCAGCAGCCCCTCCAACTTCGGAGGGGGCACAGATACGCAGTATTTT
CASSPSNFGGGTDTQYF
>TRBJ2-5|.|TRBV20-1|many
TGCAGTGCGGACTGGCTCCAAGAGACCCAGTACTTC
CSADWLQETQYF
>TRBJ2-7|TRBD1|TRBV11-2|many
TGTGCCAGCAGCATGGGACAGGGATTTTACGAGCAGTACTTC
CASSMGQGFYEQYF
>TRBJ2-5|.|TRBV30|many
TGTGCCTGGAGTGTAGGAGTAGCTGGGGAGACCCAGTACTTC
CAWSVGVAGETQYF
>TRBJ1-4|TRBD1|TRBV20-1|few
TGCAGTGCCACCGGGACAGGGAATGAAAAACTGTTTTTT
CSATGTGNEKLFF
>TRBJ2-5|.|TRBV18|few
TGTGCCAGCTCACCCTGGGGTTCCGAGACCCAGTACTTC
CASSPWGSETQYF
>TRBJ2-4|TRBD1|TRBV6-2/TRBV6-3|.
TGTGCCAGCCACCTCACAGGGGGGACCAAAAACATTCAGTACTTC
CASHLTGGTKNIQYF
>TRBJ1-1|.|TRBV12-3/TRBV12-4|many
TGTGCCAGCAGTTTATCTCTGTCCTACCTGGCGAACACTGAAGCTTTCTTT
CASSLSLSYLANTEAFF
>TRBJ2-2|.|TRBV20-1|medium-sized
TGCAGTGCTAGGGACAACACCGGGGAGCTGTTTTTT
CSARDNTGELFF
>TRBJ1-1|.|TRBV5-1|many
TGCGCCAGCAGCTTGAGGGTCGGGATGAACACTGAAGCTTTCTTT
CASSLRVGMNTEAFF